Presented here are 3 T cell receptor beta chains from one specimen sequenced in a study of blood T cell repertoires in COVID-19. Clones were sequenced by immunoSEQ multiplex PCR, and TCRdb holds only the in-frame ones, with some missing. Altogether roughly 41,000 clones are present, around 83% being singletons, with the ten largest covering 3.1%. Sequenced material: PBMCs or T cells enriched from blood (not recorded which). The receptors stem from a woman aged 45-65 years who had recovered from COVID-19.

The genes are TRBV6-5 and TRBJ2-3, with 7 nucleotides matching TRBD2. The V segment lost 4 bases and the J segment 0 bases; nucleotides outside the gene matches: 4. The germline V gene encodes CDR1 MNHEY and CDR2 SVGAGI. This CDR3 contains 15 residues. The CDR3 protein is CASSFSGLSTDTQYF. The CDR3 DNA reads TGTGCCAGCAGTTTTAGCGGGCTCAGCACAGATACGCAGTATTTT.

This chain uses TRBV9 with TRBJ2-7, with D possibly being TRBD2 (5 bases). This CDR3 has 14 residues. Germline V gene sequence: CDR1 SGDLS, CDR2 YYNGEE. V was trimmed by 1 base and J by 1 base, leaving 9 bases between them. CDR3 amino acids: CASSVSGNSYEQYF. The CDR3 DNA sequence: TGTGCCAGCAGCGTATCGGGGAATTCCTACGAGCAGTACTTC.

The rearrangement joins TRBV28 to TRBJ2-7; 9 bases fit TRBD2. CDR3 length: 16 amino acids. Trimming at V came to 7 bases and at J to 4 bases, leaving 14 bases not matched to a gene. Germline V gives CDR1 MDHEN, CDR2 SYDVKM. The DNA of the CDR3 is TGTGCCAGCACCACTGGGGGGGTAGCGGGGGCGTACGAGCAGTACTTC. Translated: CASTTGGVAGAYEQYF.